Here is one TCR beta chain with its context. The J segment lost 1 base and the V segment lost 4 bases, leaving 3 bases of the junction unmatched. Germline CDR1 is ENHRY and CDR2 is SYGVKD. This CDR3 is 15 amino acids long. With 60 Vbeta and 13 Jbeta primers, the PCR was carried out. Sequencing was performed with immunoSEQ multiplex PCR; in TCRdb, only in-frame clones are kept and a portion is missing. Here the sample spans 75,000 to 100,000 clones, roughly four fifths being singletons. The data belong to a study of cytomegalovirus exposure and HLA in healthy donors. Material for sequencing was PBMCs. The chain has TRBV10-3 and TRBJ2-2; 7 bases match TRBD1. The TCR comes from a man aged 40-55 years in good health and CMV-seropositive. The CDR3 bases are TGTGCCATCAGTGGTCGACAGGGGAACACCGGGGAGCTGTTTTTT. As protein: CAISGRQGNTGELFF.